The TCR beta chain described here comes from a study of radiation and T cells in renal cell carcinoma. This CDR3 has 15 amino acids. Germline V gives CDR1 SGDLS, CDR2 YYNGEE. With 3 bases removed from V and 1 base from J, the gap between germline ends came to 13 bases. TCRdb keeps only in-frame clones here, not all; method: immunoSEQ multiplex PCR. This repertoire shows about 130,000 clones, about 88% found once; its top ten account for about 11%. Study conclusions and caveats: From baseline, blood top tumor clonotypes peaked at 2 weeks post-radiation. Baseline intratumoral clonotype presence is unknown without pretreatment biopsies.

Note on this clone: Its target is not known.

Time point described: baseline pretreatment blood. The treatment denotes: 15 Gy SBRT to primary tumor, nephrectomy 4 weeks later. This renal cell carcinoma was of the clear cell type. Sequences were derived from blood, sampled from a patient whose treatment included radiotherapy and nephrectomy. The sequence came from a woman in her 50s with renal cell carcinoma. The gene calls are TRBV9 and TRBJ1-1; D remains unclear. The DNA of the CDR3 is TGTGCCAGCAGCGGACTAATGGTCCCGAACACTGAAGCTTTCTTT. Translating gives CASSGLMVPNTEAFF.